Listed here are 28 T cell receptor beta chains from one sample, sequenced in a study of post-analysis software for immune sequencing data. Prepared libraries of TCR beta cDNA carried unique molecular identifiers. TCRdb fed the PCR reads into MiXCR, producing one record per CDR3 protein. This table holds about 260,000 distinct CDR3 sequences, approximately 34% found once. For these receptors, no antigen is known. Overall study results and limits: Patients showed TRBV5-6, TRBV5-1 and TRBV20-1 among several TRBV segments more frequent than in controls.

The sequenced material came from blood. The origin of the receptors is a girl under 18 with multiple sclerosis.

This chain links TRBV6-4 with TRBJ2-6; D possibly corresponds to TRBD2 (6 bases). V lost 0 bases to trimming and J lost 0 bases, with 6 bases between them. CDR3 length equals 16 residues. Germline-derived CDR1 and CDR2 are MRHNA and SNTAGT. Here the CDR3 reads CASSDSTSSGANVLTF. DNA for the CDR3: TGTGCCAGCAGTGACTCGACTAGCTCTGGGGCCAACGTCCTGACTTTC.

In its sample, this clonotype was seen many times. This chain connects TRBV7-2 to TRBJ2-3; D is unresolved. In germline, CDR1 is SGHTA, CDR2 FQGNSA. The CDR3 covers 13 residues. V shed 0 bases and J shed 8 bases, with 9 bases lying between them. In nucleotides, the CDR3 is TGTGCCAGCAGCTTAGCCGCCGTCGGTACGCAGTATTTT. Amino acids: CASSLAAVGTQYF.

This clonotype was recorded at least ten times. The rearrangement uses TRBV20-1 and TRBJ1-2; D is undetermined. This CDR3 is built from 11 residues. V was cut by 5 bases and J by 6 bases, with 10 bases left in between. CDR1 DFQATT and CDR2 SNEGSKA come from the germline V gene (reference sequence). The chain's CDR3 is CSAGRTDGYTF. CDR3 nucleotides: TGCAGTGCTGGCCGGACTGATGGCTACACCTTC.

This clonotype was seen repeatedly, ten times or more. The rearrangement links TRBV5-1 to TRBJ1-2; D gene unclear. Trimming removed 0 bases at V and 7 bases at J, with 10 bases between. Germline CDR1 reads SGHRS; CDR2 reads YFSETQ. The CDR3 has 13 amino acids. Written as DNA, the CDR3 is TGCGCCAGCAGCTTGGAACATTCTCTTGGCTACACCTTC. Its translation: CASSLEHSLGYTF.

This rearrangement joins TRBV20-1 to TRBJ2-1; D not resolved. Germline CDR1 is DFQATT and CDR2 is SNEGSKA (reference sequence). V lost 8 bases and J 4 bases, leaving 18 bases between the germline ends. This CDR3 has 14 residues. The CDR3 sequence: CSPGPEGRYNEQFF. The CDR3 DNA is TGCAGTCCCGGACCTGAAGGTCGATACAATGAGCAGTTCTTC.

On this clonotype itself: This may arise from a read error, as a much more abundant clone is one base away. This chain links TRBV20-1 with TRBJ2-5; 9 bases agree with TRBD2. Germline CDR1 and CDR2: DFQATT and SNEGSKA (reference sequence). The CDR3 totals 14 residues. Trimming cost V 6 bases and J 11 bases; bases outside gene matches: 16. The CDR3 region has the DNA TGCAGTGCCGTAGGGGGCGGGGGGGCCAATGAGCAGTACTTC. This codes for CSAVGGGGANEQYF.

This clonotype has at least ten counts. The DNA for the CDR3 is TGCGCCAGCAGCTTCGGCCAGAACTCTGGGGCCAACGTCCTGACTTTC. It encodes CASSFGQNSGANVLTF. The gene calls are TRBV5-1 and TRBJ2-6; D is uncertain. The V and J ends lost 2 bases and 0 bases respectively, with 9 bases between them. The CDR3 is 16 amino acids. CDR1 is SGHRS, CDR2 YFSETQ, per germline. The variable domain in full, completed from reference TRBV5-1 and TRBJ2-6, reads KAGVTQTPRYLIKTRGQQVTLSCSPISGHRSVSWYQQTPGQGLQFLFEYFSETQRNKGNFPGRFSGRQFSNSRSEMNVSTLELGDSALYLCASSFGQNSGANVLTFGAGSRLTVL.

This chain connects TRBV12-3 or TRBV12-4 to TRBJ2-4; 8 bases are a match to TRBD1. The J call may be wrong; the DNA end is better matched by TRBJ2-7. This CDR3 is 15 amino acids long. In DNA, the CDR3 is TGTGCCAGCAGACCCAGGACAGGGCGAGACTACGAGCAGTACTTC. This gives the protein CASRPRTGRDYEQYF.

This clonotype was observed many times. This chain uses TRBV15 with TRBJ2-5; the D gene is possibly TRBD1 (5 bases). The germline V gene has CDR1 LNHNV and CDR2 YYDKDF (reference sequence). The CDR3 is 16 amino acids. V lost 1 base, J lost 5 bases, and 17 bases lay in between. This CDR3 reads CATSRGREQVTETQYF. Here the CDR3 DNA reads TGTGCCACCAGCAGAGGCCGCGAACAGGTAACGGAGACCCAGTACTTC.

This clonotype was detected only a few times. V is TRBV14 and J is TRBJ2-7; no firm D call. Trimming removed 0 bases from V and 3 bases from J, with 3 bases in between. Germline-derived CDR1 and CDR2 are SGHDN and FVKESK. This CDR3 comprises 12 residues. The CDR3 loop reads CASSQDNYEQYF. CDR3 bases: TGTGCCAGCAGCCAAGATAACTACGAGCAGTACTTC.

The CDR3 loop reads CAWSEREGRVSNQPQHF. CDR3 in DNA: TGTGCCTGGAGTGAGAGGGAAGGACGGGTTAGCAATCAGCCCCAGCATTTT. J is TRBJ1-5 and V is TRBV30; D is undetermined. Germline V gives CDR1 GTSNPN, CDR2 SVGIG (reference sequence). Trimming shortened V by 1 base and J by 0 bases, and 16 bases separated the two germline ends. This CDR3 is 17 amino acids long.

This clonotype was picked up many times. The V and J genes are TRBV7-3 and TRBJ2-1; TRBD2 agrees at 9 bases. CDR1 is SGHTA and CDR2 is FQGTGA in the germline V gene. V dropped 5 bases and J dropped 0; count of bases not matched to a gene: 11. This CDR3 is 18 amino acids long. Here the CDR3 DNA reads TGTGCCAGCAGCCCGCGGGGGGGGAGGGTAAGCTCCTACAATGAGCAGTTCTTC. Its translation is CASSPRGGRVSSYNEQFF. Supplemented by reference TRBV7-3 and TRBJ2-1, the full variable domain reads GAGVSQTPSNKVTEKGKYVELRCDPISGHTALYWYRQSLGQGPEFLIYFQGTGAADDSGLPNDRFFAVRPEGSVSTLKIQRTERGDSAVYLCASSPRGGRVSSYNEQFFGPGTRLTVL.

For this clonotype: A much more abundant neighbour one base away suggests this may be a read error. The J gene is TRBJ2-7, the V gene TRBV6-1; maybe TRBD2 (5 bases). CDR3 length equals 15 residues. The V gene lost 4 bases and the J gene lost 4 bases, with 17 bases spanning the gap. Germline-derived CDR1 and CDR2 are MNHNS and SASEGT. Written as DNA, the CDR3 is TGTGCCAGCAGTGGTTCTGCGGGCTCCCGATACGAGCAGTACTTC. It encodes CASSGSAGSRYEQYF.

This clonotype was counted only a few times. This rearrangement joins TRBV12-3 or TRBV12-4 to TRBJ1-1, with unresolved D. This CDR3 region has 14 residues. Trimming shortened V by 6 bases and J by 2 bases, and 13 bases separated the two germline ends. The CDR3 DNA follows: TGTGCCAGCAGACCACTGCGCGGAAACACTGAAGCTTTCTTT. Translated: CASRPLRGNTEAFF.

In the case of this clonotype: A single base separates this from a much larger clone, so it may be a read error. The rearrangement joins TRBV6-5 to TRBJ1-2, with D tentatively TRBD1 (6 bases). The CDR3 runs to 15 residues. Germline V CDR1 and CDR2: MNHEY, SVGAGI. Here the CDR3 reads CASSPIPGEGNGHTF. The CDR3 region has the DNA TGTGCCAGCAGTCCCATCCCAGGGGAGGGGAATGGCCACACCTTC.

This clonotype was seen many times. The CDR3 sequence: CASSPVQGQLAFF. The DNA for the CDR3 is TGTGCCAGCTCCCCCGTACAGGGACAATTGGCTTTCTTT. The chain joins TRBV9 to TRBJ1-1; D is perhaps TRBD1 (6 bases). The CDR3 extends over 13 amino acids. CDR1 is SGDLS and CDR2 is YYNGEE in the germline V gene. V gave up 7 bases and J gave up 11 bases, with 21 bases separating them.

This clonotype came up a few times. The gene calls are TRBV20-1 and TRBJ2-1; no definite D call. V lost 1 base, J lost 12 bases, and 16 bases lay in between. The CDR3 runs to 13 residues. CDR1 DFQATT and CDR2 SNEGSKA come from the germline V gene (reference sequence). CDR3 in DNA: TGCAGTGCTAGAGCCCCCGGGCCGGTTCGGCAGTTCTTC. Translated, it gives CSARAPGPVRQFF.

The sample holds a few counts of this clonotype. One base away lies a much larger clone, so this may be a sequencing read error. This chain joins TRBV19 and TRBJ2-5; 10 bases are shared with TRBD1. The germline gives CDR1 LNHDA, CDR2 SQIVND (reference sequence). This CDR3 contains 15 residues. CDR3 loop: CASSIPGQGQGTQYF. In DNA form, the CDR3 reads TGTGCCAGTAGTATCCCGGGACAGGGGCAAGGGACCCAGTACTTC.

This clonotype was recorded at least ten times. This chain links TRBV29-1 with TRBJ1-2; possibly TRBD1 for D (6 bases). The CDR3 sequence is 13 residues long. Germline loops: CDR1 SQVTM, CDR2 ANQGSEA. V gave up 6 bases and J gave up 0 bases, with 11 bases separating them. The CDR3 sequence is CSVARGTNYGYTF. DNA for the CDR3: TGCAGCGTCGCCAGGGGCACTAACTATGGCTACACCTTC.

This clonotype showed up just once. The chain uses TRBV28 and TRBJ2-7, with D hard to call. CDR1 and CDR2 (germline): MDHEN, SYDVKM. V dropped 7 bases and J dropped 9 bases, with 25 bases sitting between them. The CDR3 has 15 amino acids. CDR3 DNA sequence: TGTGCCAGCACCTACCCGGCCCCAGTTGCGTGTGGGCAGTACTTC. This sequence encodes CASTYPAPVACGQYF.

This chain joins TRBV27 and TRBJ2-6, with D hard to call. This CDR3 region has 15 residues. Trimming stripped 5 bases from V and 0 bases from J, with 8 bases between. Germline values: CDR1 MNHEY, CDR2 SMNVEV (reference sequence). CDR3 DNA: TGTGCCAGCAGTGCCCCGAGCTCTGGGGCCAACGTCCTGACTTTC. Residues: CASSAPSSGANVLTF.

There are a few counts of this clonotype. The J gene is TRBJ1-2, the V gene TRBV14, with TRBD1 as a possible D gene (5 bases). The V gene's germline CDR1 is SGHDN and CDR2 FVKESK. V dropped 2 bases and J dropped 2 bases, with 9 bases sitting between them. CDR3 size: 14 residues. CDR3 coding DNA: TGTGCCAGCAGCCAATCCGACAGAAACTATGGCTACACCTTC. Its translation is CASSQSDRNYGYTF.

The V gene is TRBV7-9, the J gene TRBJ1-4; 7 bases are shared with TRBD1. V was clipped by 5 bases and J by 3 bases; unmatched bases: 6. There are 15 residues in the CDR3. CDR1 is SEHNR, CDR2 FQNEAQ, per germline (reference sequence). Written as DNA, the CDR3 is TGTGCCAGCAGCGAGAGCGGGACAGCTAATGAAAAACTGTTTTTT. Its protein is CASSESGTANEKLFF. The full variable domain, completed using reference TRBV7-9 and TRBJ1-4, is DTGVSQNPRHKITKRGQNVTFRCDPISEHNRLYWYRQTLGQGPEFLTYFQNEAQLEKSRLLSDRFSAERPKGSFSTLEIQRTEQGDSAMYLCASSESGTANEKLFFGSGTQLSVL.

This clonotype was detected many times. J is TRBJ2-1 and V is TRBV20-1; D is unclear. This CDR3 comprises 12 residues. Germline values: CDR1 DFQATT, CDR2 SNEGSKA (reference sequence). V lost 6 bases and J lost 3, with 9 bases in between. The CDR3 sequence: CSALWDYNEQFF. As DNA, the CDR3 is TGCAGTGCCCTTTGGGACTACAATGAGCAGTTCTTC.

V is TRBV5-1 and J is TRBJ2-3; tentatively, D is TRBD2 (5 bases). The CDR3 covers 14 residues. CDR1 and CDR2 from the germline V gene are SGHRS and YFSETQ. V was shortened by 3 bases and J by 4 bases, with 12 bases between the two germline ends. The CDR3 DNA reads TGCGCCAGCAGCTCCCAGTCGGGGTCAGATACGCAGTATTTT. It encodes CASSSQSGSDTQYF.

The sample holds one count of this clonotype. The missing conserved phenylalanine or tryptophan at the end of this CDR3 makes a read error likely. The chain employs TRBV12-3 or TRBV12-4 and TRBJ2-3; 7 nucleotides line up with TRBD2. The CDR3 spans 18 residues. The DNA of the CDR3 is TGTGCCAGCAGTTCCGCCCGCGCTAGCGGAGAAAGCACAGATGCGCAGTATTGT. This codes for CASSSARASGESTDAQYC.

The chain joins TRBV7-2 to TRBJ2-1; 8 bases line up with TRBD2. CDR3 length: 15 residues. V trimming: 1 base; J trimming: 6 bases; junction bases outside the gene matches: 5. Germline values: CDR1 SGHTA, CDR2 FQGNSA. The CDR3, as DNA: TGTGCCAGCAGCTTAGGCGCGGGGGGATTCAATGAGCAGTTCTTC. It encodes CASSLGAGGFNEQFF.

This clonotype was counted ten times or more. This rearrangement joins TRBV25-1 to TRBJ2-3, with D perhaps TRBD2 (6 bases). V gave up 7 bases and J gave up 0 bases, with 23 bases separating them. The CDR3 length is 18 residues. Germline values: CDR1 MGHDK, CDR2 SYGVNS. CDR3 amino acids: CASTHGRGVETSTDTQYF. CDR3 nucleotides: TGTGCCAGCACCCACGGGCGGGGAGTCGAAACTAGCACAGATACGCAGTATTTT. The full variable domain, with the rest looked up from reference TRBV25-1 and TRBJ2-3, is EADIYQTPRYLVIGTGKKITLECSQTMGHDKMYWYQQDPGMELHLIHYSYGVNSTEKGDLSSESTVSRIRTEHFPLTLESARPSHTSQYLCASTHGRGVETSTDTQYFGPGTRLTVL.